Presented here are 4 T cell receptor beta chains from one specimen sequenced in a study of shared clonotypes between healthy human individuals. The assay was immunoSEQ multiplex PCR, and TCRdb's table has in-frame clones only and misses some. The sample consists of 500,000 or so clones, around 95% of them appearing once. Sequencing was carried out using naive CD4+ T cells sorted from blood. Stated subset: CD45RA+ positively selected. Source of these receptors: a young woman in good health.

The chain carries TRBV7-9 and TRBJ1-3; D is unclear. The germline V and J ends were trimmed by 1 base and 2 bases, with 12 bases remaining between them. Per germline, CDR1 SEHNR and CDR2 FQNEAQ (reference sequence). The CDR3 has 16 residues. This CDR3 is CASSLEFSGTGNTIYF. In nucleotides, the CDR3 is TGTGCCAGCAGCTTAGAATTTTCGGGAACTGGAAACACCATATATTTT.

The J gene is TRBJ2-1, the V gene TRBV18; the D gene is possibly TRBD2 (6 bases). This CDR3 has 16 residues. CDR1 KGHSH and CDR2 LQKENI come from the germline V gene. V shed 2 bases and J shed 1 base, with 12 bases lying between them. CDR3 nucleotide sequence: TGTGCCAGCTCACCAGGGAGCGGGTCTTCCTACAATGAGCAGTTCTTC. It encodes CASSPGSGSSYNEQFF.

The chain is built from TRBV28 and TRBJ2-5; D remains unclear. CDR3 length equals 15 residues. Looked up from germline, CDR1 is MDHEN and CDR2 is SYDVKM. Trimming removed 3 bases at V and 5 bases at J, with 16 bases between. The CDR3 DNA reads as TGTGCCAGCAGTTTTACCAGACTGGGATGGGAGACCCAGTACTTC. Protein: CASSFTRLGWETQYF.

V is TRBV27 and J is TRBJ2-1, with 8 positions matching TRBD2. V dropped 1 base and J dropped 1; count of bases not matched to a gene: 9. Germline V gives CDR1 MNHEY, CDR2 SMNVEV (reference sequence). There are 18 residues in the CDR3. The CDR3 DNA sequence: TGTGCCAGCAGTTTATTTCCCCTGGCTAGCGGGTCCTACAATGAGCAGTTCTTC. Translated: CASSLFPLASGSYNEQFF.